Listed here is a single T cell receptor beta chain. Antigen specificity is unknown. Germline CDR1 SGDLS, CDR2 YYNGEE. The V gene lost 5 bases and the J gene lost 5 bases, with 17 bases spanning the gap. The CDR3 is 14 amino acids. Sample treatment: randomized to nivolumab then ipilimumab (arm A) or the reverse (arm B). Using immunoSEQ multiplex PCR, the repertoire was profiled, and TCRdb retains in-frame clones only, with some absent. The table lists 7,000 or so clones, 20% to 25% of them singletons, with 9% to 15% in the top ten. The source of the sample is a study of sequential checkpoint blockade in melanoma. Study as a whole: Patients were randomized 1:1 to nivolumab-then-ipilimumab or ipilimumab-then-nivolumab first-line. Maintenance nivolumab came after either treatment sequence. 75 to 95 pretreatment tumor DNA samples were TCRβ immunosequenced. Findings of the study overall: Pretreatment TIL clonality tracked with response in the nivolumab-first arm.

The TCR comes from a human donor with melanoma. The sequenced sample was tumor tissue (inferred from file names), obtained from a patient given nivolumab and ipilimumab in sequence. The chain recombines TRBV9 with TRBJ2-7, with D perhaps given as TRBD1 or TRBD2 (5 bases each). This CDR3 reads CASSVAGRGDEQYF. CDR3 bases: TGTGCCAGCAGTGTGGCAGGGAGAGGCGACGAGCAGTACTTC.